This passage covers 14 T cell receptor beta chains from one sample sequenced in a study of cytomegalovirus exposure and HLA in healthy donors. The primer mix had 60 Vbeta and 13 Jbeta primers. Libraries were prepared by immunoSEQ multiplex PCR; TCRdb keeps only in-frame clonotypes and omits some of them. The sample holds under 250,000 clones. Sequenced: PBMCs. The receptors originated from a girl aged 2-10 years in good health and CMV-seropositive.

This chain joins TRBV4-2 and TRBJ2-7; the D is unclear. Germline V gene lookup returns CDR1 LGHNA and CDR2 YNFKEQ. V dropped 1 base and J dropped 6 bases, with 10 bases sitting between them. CDR3 size: 13 residues. CDR3 sequence: CASSQVSPFEQYF. The DNA of the CDR3 is TGTGCCAGCAGCCAAGTCTCCCCTTTCGAGCAGTACTTC.

The chain links TRBV2 to TRBJ1-3; no clear D. This CDR3 spans 14 amino acids. Trimming removed 7 bases from V and 0 bases from J, with 10 bases in between. Germline-derived CDR1 and CDR2 are SNHLY and FYNNEI. CDR3: CASTIPGSGNTIYF. CDR3 DNA sequence: TGTGCCAGCACGATTCCCGGCTCTGGAAACACCATATATTTT.

The rearrangement uses TRBV14 and TRBJ2-5; D perhaps matches TRBD1 (6 bases). V dropped 4 bases and J dropped 0 bases, with 12 bases sitting between them. The germline CDR1 and CDR2 sequences are SGHDN and FVKESK. The CDR3 contains 15 residues. The CDR3 here is CASSPTDRYQETQYF. The CDR3 bases are TGTGCCAGCAGCCCTACAGACAGGTACCAAGAGACCCAGTACTTC.

This rearrangement joins TRBV5-1 to TRBJ1-5; TRBD1 matches 7 bases. The germline V gene has CDR1 SGHRS and CDR2 YFSETQ. Unmatched junction bases numbered 4, after V lost 5 bases and J lost 5 bases. The CDR3 spans 13 residues. DNA for the CDR3: TGCGCCAGCAGTGTCCAGGGGGATCAGCCCCAGCATTTT. Amino acid sequence: CASSVQGDQPQHF.

The chain has TRBV6-6 and TRBJ1-6; 10 bases align to TRBD1. The CDR3 covers 16 residues. J was trimmed by 7 bases and V by 6 bases; bases with no gene match: 9. Germline V gene data show CDR1 as MNHNY and CDR2 as SVGAGI (reference sequence). In nucleotides, the CDR3 is TGTGCCAGCAGCTCGTTTCCGGGACAGGGGAATTCACCCCTCCACTTT. Its translation: CASSSFPGQGNSPLHF.

J is TRBJ2-1 and V is TRBV6-5; TRBD2 agrees at 12 bases. V trimming: 5 bases; J trimming: 4 bases; junction bases outside the gene matches: 3. The germline gives CDR1 MNHEY, CDR2 SVGAGI. CDR3 length equals 15 residues. The CDR3 is CASSPTSGRYNEQFF. The CDR3 DNA reads as TGTGCCAGCAGTCCCACTAGCGGGAGGTACAATGAGCAGTTCTTC.

This chain connects TRBV5-1 to TRBJ1-1, with D tentatively TRBD1 (5 bases). Trimming took 3 bases from V and 11 from J, leaving 23 bases between them. CDR1 is SGHRS, CDR2 YFSETQ, per germline. CDR3 size: 15 residues. In nucleotides, the CDR3 is TGCGCCAGCAGCTGGACACTGCCTGCCGGGGGGGATGCTTTCTTT. Its protein is CASSWTLPAGGDAFF. The entire variable domain, with the rest obtained from reference TRBV5-1 and TRBJ1-1, is as follows: KAGVTQTPRYLIKTRGQQVTLSCSPISGHRSVSWYQQTPGQGLQFLFEYFSETQRNKGNFPGRFSGRQFSNSRSEMNVSTLELGDSALYLCASSWTLPAGGDAFFGQGTRLTVV.

The gene calls are TRBV7-3 and TRBJ2-7, with 11 bases aligning to TRBD1. Losses at the gene ends were 5 bases for V and 5 bases for J; bases not matched to a gene: 8. CDR3 length equals 15 residues. Germline loops: CDR1 SGHTA, CDR2 FQGTGA. CDR3 sequence: CASSLSPGQGDEQYF. CDR3 bases: TGTGCCAGCAGCCTCTCTCCGGGACAGGGGGACGAGCAGTACTTC.

Concerning this clone itself: The identical CDR3 is also encoded by other nucleotide sequences in the sample. The chain joins TRBV5-6 to TRBJ1-6, with unresolved D. Germline V CDR1 and CDR2: SGHDT, YYEEEE. This CDR3 has 12 amino acids. Trimming removed 0 bases at V and 10 bases at J, with 5 bases between. This CDR3 is CASSLGGSPLHF. CDR3 coding DNA: TGTGCCAGCAGCTTGGGTGGCTCACCCCTCCACTTT.

The gene calls are TRBV18 and TRBJ1-3, with TRBD1 as a possible D gene (5 bases). The CDR3 length is 18 residues. The V end lost 6 bases, the J end lost 0 bases, and 21 bases lay between the germline ends. Per germline, CDR1 KGHSH and CDR2 LQKENI. CDR3 protein: CASSTRAGGTFSGNTIYF. For the CDR3, the DNA is TGTGCCAGCTCTACCAGGGCCGGGGGGACGTTCTCTGGAAACACCATATATTTT.

The V call is TRBV28, the J call TRBJ1-4; TRBD1 matches 8 bases. Trimming cost V 3 bases and J 5 bases; bases outside gene matches: 8. The CDR3 runs 16 residues. Germline V gives CDR1 MDHEN, CDR2 SYDVKM. The CDR3 DNA follows: TGTGCCAGCAGTTTGCAGGGGGCCCATCGGAATGAAAAACTGTTTTTT. Amino acids: CASSLQGAHRNEKLFF.

This sequence joins TRBV5-4 and TRBJ1-3; 8 nucleotides align to TRBD1. This CDR3 has 15 residues. Germline V gene lookup returns CDR1 SGHNT and CDR2 YYREEE (reference sequence). V lost 4 bases, J lost 0 bases, and 3 bases stayed unmatched. DNA of the CDR3: TGTGCCAGCAGCCACAGGGGGAACTCTGGAAACACCATATATTTT. Translating it yields CASSHRGNSGNTIYF.

The J gene is TRBJ2-3, the V gene TRBV9; TRBD2 agrees at 7 bases. In germline, CDR1 is SGDLS, CDR2 YYNGEE. This CDR3 region has 14 residues. V lost 2 bases to trimming and J lost 4 bases; unmatched junction nucleotides: 4. CDR3 protein: CASSVGLGPDTQYF. In DNA, the CDR3 is TGTGCCAGCAGCGTCGGACTAGGTCCAGATACGCAGTATTTT.

The rearrangement links TRBV7-9 to TRBJ2-7, with 8 bases fitting TRBD1. The length of the CDR3 is 17 residues. The V and J ends lost 4 bases and 1 base, in that order; junction bases with no gene match: 12. CDR1 and CDR2 (germline): SEHNR, FQNEAQ (reference sequence). CDR3 loop: CASSSQSATGVSYEQYF. The CDR3 DNA follows: TGTGCCAGCAGCTCCCAGTCTGCGACAGGGGTGTCCTACGAGCAGTACTTC.